Listed below are T cell receptor beta chains from one sample, sequenced in a study of alternative splicing in chronic myeloid leukemia remission. From the bulk RNA-seq reads, TCRdb lists one entry per CDR3 protein and no DNA. The table has about 300 distinct CDR3 sequences, roughly nine tenths seen once. The sequenced sample was PBMCs or total blood leukocytes (not recorded which), obtained during remission. The receptors here all came from an adult with chronic myeloid leukemia. CDR3s include the opening cysteine and the closing phenylalanine or tryptophan. Each record gives: V gene, J gene, clone size, CDR3 protein. Clone size, where shown, is once, few, many, or a class for clones that have expanded.

>TRBV19|TRBJ2-1|.
CASSIGLLAGGHNEQFF
>TRBV13|TRBJ1-2|.
CASSLGDVDYGYTF
>TRBV12-3/TRBV12-4|TRBJ1-1|.
CAASTNAGGTSYGKLTF
>TRBV19|TRBJ1-1|.
CASPGGGRAEAFF
>TRBV20-1|TRBJ2-7|.
CSARPRDSGDYEQYF
>TRBV12-3/TRBV12-4|TRBJ1-4|.
CAVGPMDTGRRALTF
>TRBV5-1|TRBJ1-6|.
CASRGDRNSPLHF
>TRBV4-2|TRBJ1-2|.
CASSLGWNYGYTF
>TRBV7-9|TRBJ1-2|few
CASLGAMNYGYTF
>TRBV18|TRBJ2-1|.
CASSGKDGRITINEQFF
>TRBV3-1|TRBJ1-6|hyperexpanded
CASSLRAEGRPLHF
>TRBV4-1|TRBJ2-7|.
CASSLQSGTSGHSYEQYF
>TRBV20-1|TRBJ2-1|.
CSASGRAAYNEQFF
>TRBV18|TRBJ1-5|.
CASSPGAGNINQPQHF
>TRBV19|TRBJ1-1|.
CASSIEGIEAFF
>TRBV29-1|TRBJ2-7|.
CSAMSPGGVGEQYF
>TRBV29-1|TRBJ1-2|once
CSAGDRAGYGYTF
>TRBV6-1|TRBJ1-2|.
CASSEGGQNYGYTF
>TRBV29-1|TRBJ2-7|few
CSVKRGAYEQYF
>TRBV10-3|TRBJ1-4|.
CAISESDPRQGGEKLFF
>TRBV6-5|TRBJ1-2|.
CASRGQGAHYGYTF
>TRBV7-3|TRBJ2-5|.
CASSLFLRGTQYF
>TRBV28|TRBJ2-7|.
CASNSVSGRYEQYF
>TRBV3-1|TRBJ1-1|.
CASSRRPDSANTEAFF
>TRBV5-1|TRBJ1-2|.
CASSLAETYGYTF
>TRBV2|TRBJ2-1|.
CASRQGLGTGDNEQFF
>TRBV3-1|TRBJ1-2|.
CASSQEQHGYTF
>TRBV6-5|TRBJ2-7|.
CASSLGSSYEQYF
>TRBV19|TRBJ1-2|once
CASRVEIKGQYGYTF
>TRBV5-1|TRBJ2-7|.
CASSLASGGLNEQYF
>TRBV5-1|TRBJ1-1|once
CASSMLDSTEAFF
>TRBV5-4|TRBJ2-2|.
CASSLPGQGNTGELFF
>TRBV29-1|TRBJ2-3|.
CSVAVREGDTQYF
>TRBV5-4|TRBJ1-1|.
CASSSTRQGMNTEAFF
>TRBV20-1|TRBJ2-1|.
CSARQLARGGYEQFF
>TRBV12-3/TRBV12-4|TRBJ1-6|once
CAASGVRTNAGKSTF